This T cell receptor beta chain was found in a study of T-cell reconstitution after alpha-beta-depleted transplantation in children. It was with unique molecular identifiers that the TCRbeta library was prepared. TCRdb analysed the PCR reads with MiXCR anew, one entry per CDR3 protein. The sample has 230,000 or so distinct CDR3 sequences; more than 10% are singletons. V shed 3 bases and J 6 bases; nucleotides not matched to a gene: 2. CDR3 length: 14 residues. The germline gives CDR1 SEHNR, CDR2 FQNEAQ (reference sequence). This clonotype showed up many times. The sample here was PBMCs from the stem cell graft donor, taken from the stem cell graft. This chain uses TRBV7-9 with TRBJ1-6; 7 bases are a match to TRBD1. The sequence was obtained from a human donor who donated a stem cell graft to a child with acute lymphoblastic leukemia. The CDR3 sequence is CASSFDRVNSPLHF. The CDR3 region has the DNA TGTGCCAGCAGCTTTGACAGGGTTAATTCACCCCTCCACTTT.